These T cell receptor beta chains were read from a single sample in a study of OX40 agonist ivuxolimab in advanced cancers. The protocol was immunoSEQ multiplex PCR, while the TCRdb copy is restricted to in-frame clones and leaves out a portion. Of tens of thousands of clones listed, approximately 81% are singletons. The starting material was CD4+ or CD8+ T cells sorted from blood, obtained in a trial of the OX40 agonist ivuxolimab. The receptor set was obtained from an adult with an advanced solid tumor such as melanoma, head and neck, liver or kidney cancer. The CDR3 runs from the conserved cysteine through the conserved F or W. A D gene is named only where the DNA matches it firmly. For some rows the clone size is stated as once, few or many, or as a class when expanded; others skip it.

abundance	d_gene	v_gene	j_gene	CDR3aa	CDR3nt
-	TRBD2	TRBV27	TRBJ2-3	CASGIAGITDTQYF	TGTGCCAGCGGAATAGCGGGGATCACAGATACGCAGTATTTT
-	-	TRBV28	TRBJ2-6	CASSRKTVSGANVLTF	TGTGCCAGCAGTAGAAAGACGGTCTCTGGGGCCAACGTCCTGACTTTC
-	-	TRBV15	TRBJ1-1	CATSSFRGGTEAFF	TGTGCCACCAGCAGTTTCCGGGGGGGAACTGAAGCTTTCTTT
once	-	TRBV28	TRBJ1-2	CASTSGTTVYGYTF	TGTGCCAGCACCTCCGGGACGACTGTCTATGGCTACACCTTC
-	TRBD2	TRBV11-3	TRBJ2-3	CASSLAGGWDTQYF	TGTGCCAGCAGCCTAGCGGGAGGGTGGGATACGCAGTATTTT
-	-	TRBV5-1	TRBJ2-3	CASSPGVTDTQYF	TGCGCCAGCAGCCCGGGGGTGACAGATACGCAGTATTTT
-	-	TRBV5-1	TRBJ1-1	CASSFQQNTEAFF	TGCGCCAGCAGCTTTCAGCAGAACACTGAAGCTTTCTTT
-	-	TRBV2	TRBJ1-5	CASRGRISRGYQPQHF	TGTGCCAGCAGGGGCCGTATCTCAAGGGGGTATCAGCCCCAGCATTTT
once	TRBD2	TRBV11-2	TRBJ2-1	CASSLGFSGISYNEQFF	TGTGCCAGCAGCTTAGGTTTTAGCGGGATCTCCTACAATGAGCAGTTCTTC
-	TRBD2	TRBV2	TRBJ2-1	CASSEAQTSGRIF	TGTGCCAGCAGTGAAGCGCAGACTAGCGGGAGAATCTTC
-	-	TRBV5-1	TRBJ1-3	CASSLGTVRNTIYF	TGCGCCAGCAGCTTGGGGACAGTCAGAAACACCATATATTTT
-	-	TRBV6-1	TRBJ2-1	CASSVGGASSNEQFF	TGTGCCAGCAGTGTGGGGGGAGCGTCATCCAATGAGCAGTTCTTC
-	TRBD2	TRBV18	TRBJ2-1	CASSPRTSGGATEQFF	TGTGCCAGCTCACCACGGACTAGCGGGGGGGCCACTGAGCAGTTCTTC
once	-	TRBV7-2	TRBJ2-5	CASSNLATQYF	TGTGCCAGCAGCAATCTTGCGACCCAGTACTTC
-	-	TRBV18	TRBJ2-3	CASSLGLNTDTQYF	TGTGCCAGCTCACTCGGACTAAACACAGATACGCAGTATTTT
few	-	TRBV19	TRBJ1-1	CASSIGENTEAFF	TGTGCCAGTAGTATAGGAGAGAACACTGAAGCTTTCTTT
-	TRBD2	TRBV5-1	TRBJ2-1	CASSFGLAGYNEQFF	TGCGCCAGCAGCTTTGGACTAGCGGGCTACAATGAGCAGTTCTTC
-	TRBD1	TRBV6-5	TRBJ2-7	CASSRQGGPYEQYF	TGTGCCAGCAGTAGACAGGGTGGGCCCTACGAGCAGTACTTC
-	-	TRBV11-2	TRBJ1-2	CASSLGSGRGYGYTF	TGTGCCAGCAGCTTAGGGAGTGGCAGGGGCTATGGCTACACCTTC
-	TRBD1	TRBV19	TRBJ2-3	CASSTRQGFTDTQYF	TGTGCCAGTAGTACCCGACAGGGATTCACAGATACGCAGTATTTT
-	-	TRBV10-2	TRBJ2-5	CASSVSEGMAQYF	TGCGCCAGCAGTGTCTCGGAGGGTATGGCCCAGTACTTC
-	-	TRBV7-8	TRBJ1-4	CASTTDNEKLFF	TGTGCCAGCACCACAGACAATGAAAAACTGTTTTTT
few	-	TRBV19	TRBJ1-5	CASSNGGAQPQHF	TGTGCCAGTAGTAACGGGGGTGCTCAGCCCCAGCATTTT
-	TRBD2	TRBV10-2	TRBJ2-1	CASSKSGRAGGEQFF	TGCGCCAGCAGCAAAAGCGGGAGGGCCGGTGGGGAGCAGTTCTTC
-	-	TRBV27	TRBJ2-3	CASSLGVSFDTQYF	TGTGCCAGCAGTTTAGGGGTATCTTTCGATACGCAGTATTTT
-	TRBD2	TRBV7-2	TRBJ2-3	CASSLVTSGGADTQYF	TGTGCCAGCAGCTTAGTAACTAGCGGGGGGGCAGATACGCAGTATTTT
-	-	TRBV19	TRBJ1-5	CASSKESGGLDQPQHF	TGTGCCAGTAGTAAAGAGAGTGGGGGGCTAGATCAGCCCCAGCATTTT
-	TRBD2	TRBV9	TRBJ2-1	CASSELAGGHNEQFF	TGTGCCAGCAGCGAACTAGCGGGAGGCCACAATGAGCAGTTCTTC
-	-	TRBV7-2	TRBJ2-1	CASSLGWGRAGTYNEQFF	TGTGCCAGCAGCTTAGGTTGGGGGCGTGCGGGGACCTACAATGAGCAGTTCTTC
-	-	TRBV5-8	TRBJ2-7	CASTSGLLFEQYF	TGTGCCAGCACCTCGGGACTCCTCTTCGAGCAGTACTTC
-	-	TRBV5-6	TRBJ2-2	CASSLSRSNTGELFF	TGTGCCAGCAGCTTGTCTAGATCGAACACCGGGGAGCTGTTTTTT
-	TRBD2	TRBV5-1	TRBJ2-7	CASSLSGSSSYEQYF	TGCGCCAGCAGCCTTAGCGGGAGTTCCTCCTACGAGCAGTACTTC
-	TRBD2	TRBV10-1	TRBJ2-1	CASSGATSGYNEQFF	TGCGCCAGCAGTGGGGCGACTAGCGGGTACAATGAGCAGTTCTTC
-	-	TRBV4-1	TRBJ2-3	CASSQDPRNTDTQYF	TGCGCCAGCAGCCAAGACCCCAGGAACACAGATACGCAGTATTTT
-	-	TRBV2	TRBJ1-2	CASSEDWGANYGYTF	TGTGCCAGCAGTGAAGATTGGGGAGCTAACTATGGCTACACCTTC
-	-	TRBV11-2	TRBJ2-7	CASSLGQATEQYF	TGTGCCAGCAGCTTAGGACAGGCGACCGAGCAGTACTTC
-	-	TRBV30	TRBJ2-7	CAWSAASYEQYF	TGTGCCTGGAGTGCAGCCTCCTACGAGCAGTACTTC
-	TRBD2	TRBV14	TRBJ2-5	CASSQNWVRGGFETQYF	TGTGCCAGCAGCCAAAACTGGGTGCGGGGGGGCTTTGAGACCCAGTACTTC
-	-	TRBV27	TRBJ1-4	CATSNSPNEKLFF	TGTGCCACCTCGAACTCGCCGAATGAAAAACTGTTTTTT
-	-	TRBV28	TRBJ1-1	CASSSGFGGSTEAFF	TGTGCCAGCAGTTCAGGATTTGGAGGAAGCACTGAAGCTTTCTTT
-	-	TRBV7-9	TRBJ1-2	CASSSSQGAGYTF	TGTGCCAGCAGCTCCTCACAGGGAGCCGGCTACACCTTC
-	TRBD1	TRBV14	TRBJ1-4	CASSNDRGRRNEKLFF	TGTGCCAGCAGCAACGACAGGGGAAGACGTAATGAAAAACTGTTTTTT
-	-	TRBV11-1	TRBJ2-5	CASSLSRGGQETQYF	TGTGCCAGCAGCTTAAGTAGAGGGGGCCAAGAGACCCAGTACTTC
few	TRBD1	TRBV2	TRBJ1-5	CASTGTGNQPQHF	TGTGCCAGCACCGGGACAGGGAATCAGCCCCAGCATTTT
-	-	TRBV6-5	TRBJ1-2	CASSEEGSLGGYTF	TGTGCCAGCAGTGAAGAGGGCAGCCTAGGTGGCTACACCTTC
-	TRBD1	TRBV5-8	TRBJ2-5	CASSMTGGETQYF	TGTGCCAGCAGCATGACAGGGGGAGAGACCCAGTACTTC
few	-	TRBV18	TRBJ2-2	CASSPDPAGINTGELFF	TGTGCCAGCTCACCAGATCCCGCAGGAATAAACACCGGGGAGCTGTTTTTT
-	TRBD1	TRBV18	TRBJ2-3	CASSPAGTALTDTQYF	TGTGCCAGCTCACCGGCCGGGACAGCCCTCACAGATACGCAGTATTTT
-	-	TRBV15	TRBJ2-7	CATSRGFSYEQYF	TGTGCCACCAGCAGGGGATTTTCCTACGAGCAGTACTTC
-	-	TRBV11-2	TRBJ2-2	CASARERAAGELFF	TGTGCCAGCGCCAGGGAGCGGGCAGCCGGGGAGCTGTTTTTT
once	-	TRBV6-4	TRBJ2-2	CASSDRGGAGELFF	TGTGCCAGCAGTGATCGAGGGGGAGCCGGGGAGCTGTTTTTT
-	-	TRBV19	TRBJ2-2	CASSIDGTGTGELFF	TGTGCCAGTAGTATAGACGGGACGGGCACCGGGGAGCTGTTTTTT
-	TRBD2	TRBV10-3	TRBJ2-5	CAISASTGGETQYF	TGTGCCATCAGTGCCTCTACCGGGGGGGAGACCCAGTACTTC
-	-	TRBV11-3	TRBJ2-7	CASSLRGNYEQYF	TGTGCCAGCAGCTTAAGGGGGAACTACGAGCAGTACTTC
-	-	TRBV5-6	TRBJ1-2	CASSKGRNSGYTF	TGTGCCAGCAGCAAGGGGCGTAATAGTGGCTACACCTTC